The 5 T cell receptor beta chains below were found in one sample sequenced in a study of regulatory T cells in long-lasting Graves disease listed by TCRdb under 2021. In light of the paper, this sample's time point label describes: newly diagnosed GD, antithyroid drugs for less than 3 months. For both TCR sequencing and RNA sequencing, RNA was extracted from PBMCs using TRIzol. Library creation used multiplex PCR. Sequencing used an Illumina HiSeq 4000. CDR3 regions were amplified by Arm-PCR with iRepertoire HTBI primers to construct TCR beta libraries. TCRdb trimmed the raw reads at Q25, called clones with MiXCR and kept productive beta chains. Rows are unified per CDR3 protein, each entry keeping the most common DNA and genes. Present in this sample are 620,000 or so distinct CDR3 sequences, approximately 15% of which were seen just once. Under 20% of the sample comes from the top ten. The same sample was also used in a study of T cells in Graves' hyperthyroidism and ophthalmopathy.

This sample comprised peripheral blood mononuclear cells (PBMCs), obtained at new diagnosis, from a patient treated with antithyroid drugs. The receptors stem from a woman under 40 with Graves disease. Donor details come from another sample of the same person, matched by shared clones.

This clonotype was counted ten times or more. The rearrangement uses TRBV19 and TRBJ2-1; tentative D call: TRBD2 (6 bases). CDR1 and CDR2 from the germline V gene are LNHDA and SQIVND (reference sequence). The CDR3 runs 14 residues. V shed 4 bases and J shed 3 bases, with 10 bases lying between them. CDR3 residues: CASSRGGDYNEQFF. For the CDR3, the DNA is TGTGCCAGTAGTAGGGGCGGGGACTACAATGAGCAGTTCTTC. Combining the CDR3 with reference TRBV19 and TRBJ2-1 gives the whole variable domain DGGITQSPKYLFRKEGQNVTLSCEQNLNHDAMYWYRQDPGQGLRLIYYSQIVNDFQKGDIAEGYSVSREKKESFPLTVTSAQKNPTAFYLCASSRGGDYNEQFFGPGTRLTVL.

This clonotype was picked up a small number of times. J is TRBJ2-1 and V is TRBV7-2; 7 nucleotides match TRBD2. Germline CDR1 reads SGHTA; CDR2 reads FQGNSA. J gave up 6 bases and V 4 bases, and 6 bases lay outside the gene matches. This CDR3 is 14 amino acids long. CDR3 sequence reads: CASSSRGRGNEQFF. In nucleotides, the CDR3 is TGTGCCAGCAGCTCCCGGGGGAGGGGCAATGAGCAGTTCTTC.

The V call is TRBV5-1, the J call TRBJ2-5; the match to TRBD1 covers 7 bases. V was pared by 2 bases and J by 5 bases, with 15 bases of the junction left unmatched. Germline lookup yields CDR1 SGHRS and CDR2 YFSETQ. This CDR3 region has 17 residues. CDR3 in amino acids: CASSFRQGSLVAETQYF. As DNA, the CDR3 is TGCGCCAGCAGCTTCCGACAGGGTTCGTTGGTTGCCGAGACCCAGTACTTC. The full variable domain, in which reference TRBV5-1 and TRBJ2-5 provide the parts outside the CDR3, is KAGVTQTPRYLIKTRGQQVTLSCSPISGHRSVSWYQQTPGQGLQFLFEYFSETQRNKGNFPGRFSGRQFSNSRSEMNVSTLELGDSALYLCASSFRQGSLVAETQYFGPGTRLLVL.

Comments on this clonotype: A much larger clone lies one base from this, so it may be a read error. DNA for the CDR3: TGTGCCAGCCGAGGGGGGATGGGCTATGGCTACACCTTC. It yields the protein CASRGGMGYGYTF. The chain carries TRBV7-9 and TRBJ1-2; D is possibly TRBD1 (6 bases). In germline, CDR1 is SEHNR, CDR2 FQNEAQ (reference sequence). With 8 bases removed from V and 4 bases from J, the gap between germline ends came to 14 bases. This CDR3 has 13 residues.

The chain employs TRBV11-1 and TRBJ1-4; D ambiguous. The CDR3 loop spans 13 amino acids. V dropped 5 bases and J dropped 7 bases, with 11 bases sitting between them. CDR1 is SGHAT, CDR2 FQDESV, per germline (reference sequence). CDR3 sequence reads: CASSRRNGEKLFF. Written as DNA, the CDR3 is TGTGCCAGCAGCCGAAGAAACGGTGAAAAACTGTTTTTT.